The rows below give T cell receptor beta chains drawn from one sample of a study of blood T cell repertoires in COVID-19. Some clones are missing from TCRdb's copy, which holds only in-frame ones; the method was immunoSEQ multiplex PCR. The repertoire holds under 60,000 clones, with more than 90% as singletons. Sequenced: peripheral blood. The receptors were gathered from a human donor in a cohort sampled during active COVID-19. CDR3s include the opening cysteine and the closing phenylalanine or tryptophan. A D gene is named only where the DNA matches it firmly. Size tells how often a clone was seen (once, few, many) or the class of an expanded clone, and some rows leave it out.

D gene: TRBD2
J gene: TRBJ2-7
clone size: NA
V gene: TRBV5-6
CDR3 protein: CASRRGLAGGLDEQYF
CDR3 DNA: TGTGCCAGCAGACGCGGACTAGCGGGAGGGCTTGACGAGCAGTACTTC

D gene: NA
J gene: TRBJ1-1
clone size: NA
V gene: TRBV11-3
CDR3 protein: CASSGRGWEAFF
CDR3 DNA: TGTGCCAGCAGCGGACGGGGGTGGGAGGCTTTCTTT

D gene: TRBD1
J gene: TRBJ1-3
clone size: NA
V gene: TRBV18
CDR3 protein: CASSPTGDAYSGNTIYF
CDR3 DNA: TGTGCCAGCTCACCGACAGGGGACGCGTACTCTGGAAACACCATATATTTT

D gene: TRBD1
J gene: TRBJ1-1
clone size: NA
V gene: TRBV6-2/TRBV6-3
CDR3 protein: CASSYTGQGNTEAFF
CDR3 DNA: TGTGCCAGCAGTTACACGGGACAGGGGAACACTGAAGCTTTCTTT

D gene: NA
J gene: TRBJ2-2
clone size: NA
V gene: TRBV9
CDR3 protein: CASSGGLNTGELFF
CDR3 DNA: TGTGCCAGCAGCGGGGGACTTAACACCGGGGAGCTGTTTTTT

D gene: NA
J gene: TRBJ2-6
clone size: NA
V gene: TRBV2
CDR3 protein: CASSVNSGANVLTF
CDR3 DNA: TGTGCCAGCAGTGTAAACTCTGGGGCCAACGTCCTGACTTTC

D gene: NA
J gene: TRBJ1-5
clone size: once
V gene: TRBV19
CDR3 protein: CASSSTPMGGIQPQHF
CDR3 DNA: TGTGCCAGTAGTAGTACCCCGATGGGGGGTATACAGCCCCAGCATTTT

D gene: TRBD1
J gene: TRBJ1-4
clone size: NA
V gene: TRBV9
CDR3 protein: CASSTSGTGSNEKLFF
CDR3 DNA: TGTGCCAGCAGCACCTCCGGGACAGGGTCAAATGAAAAACTGTTTTTT

D gene: TRBD2
J gene: TRBJ2-1
clone size: NA
V gene: TRBV10-2
CDR3 protein: CASRGFSGSVNNEQFF
CDR3 DNA: TGCGCCAGCAGGGGATTTAGCGGGAGTGTGAACAATGAGCAGTTCTTC

D gene: NA
J gene: TRBJ2-5
clone size: once
V gene: TRBV7-2
CDR3 protein: CASSAQGPETQYF
CDR3 DNA: TGTGCCAGCAGCGCCCAGGGCCCAGAGACCCAGTACTTC

D gene: TRBD1
J gene: TRBJ2-3
clone size: NA
V gene: TRBV7-8
CDR3 protein: CASSIQGAGDTQYF
CDR3 DNA: TGTGCCAGCAGCATACAGGGGGCAGGAGATACGCAGTATTTT

D gene: TRBD1
J gene: TRBJ2-7
clone size: NA
V gene: TRBV2
CDR3 protein: CASSFTGTGAYEQYF
CDR3 DNA: TGTGCCAGCAGTTTTACCGGGACAGGGGCCTACGAGCAGTACTTC

D gene: TRBD2
J gene: TRBJ2-3
clone size: NA
V gene: TRBV19
CDR3 protein: CASSTQREGLDTQYF
CDR3 DNA: TGTGCCAGTAGTACCCAGCGGGAGGGCCTGGATACGCAGTATTTT

D gene: TRBD1
J gene: TRBJ1-2
clone size: NA
V gene: TRBV19
CDR3 protein: CAILDRSNYGYTF
CDR3 DNA: TGTGCCATTTTGGACAGGTCTAACTATGGCTACACCTTC

D gene: NA
J gene: TRBJ2-5
clone size: NA
V gene: TRBV9
CDR3 protein: CASSPSGRQETQYF
CDR3 DNA: TGTGCCAGCAGCCCATCAGGAAGACAAGAGACCCAGTACTTC

D gene: TRBD1
J gene: TRBJ2-5
clone size: NA
V gene: TRBV12-3/TRBV12-4
CDR3 protein: CASRQDREETQYF
CDR3 DNA: TGTGCCAGCAGACAAGACAGGGAAGAGACCCAGTACTTC

D gene: NA
J gene: TRBJ2-7
clone size: NA
V gene: TRBV28
CDR3 protein: CASISGRLTYEQYF
CDR3 DNA: TGTGCCAGCATCTCGGGGAGGCTAACCTACGAGCAGTACTTC

D gene: NA
J gene: TRBJ1-1
clone size: NA
V gene: TRBV5-6
CDR3 protein: CASSLGRNTEAFF
CDR3 DNA: TGTGCCAGCAGCTTGGGGAGGAACACTGAAGCTTTCTTT

D gene: NA
J gene: TRBJ2-2
clone size: NA
V gene: TRBV19
CDR3 protein: CASSILRGTGELFF
CDR3 DNA: TGTGCCAGTAGTATCCTAAGGGGCACCGGGGAGCTGTTTTTT

D gene: NA
J gene: TRBJ2-7
clone size: NA
V gene: TRBV21-1
CDR3 protein: CASSKAAWAGTPANYYEQYF
CDR3 DNA: TGTGCCAGCAGCAAAGCCGCATGGGCCGGGACACCCGCCAACTACTACGAGCAGTACTTC